The 18 T cell receptor beta chains below come from one sample, sequenced in a study of T cells in Graves' hyperthyroidism and ophthalmopathy. The TCR beta CDR3 regions underwent amplification using RNA transcripts as the source. With the HTBI primer set, the TCR CDR3 went through a first round of RT-PCR. MiXCR, run by TCRdb on the multiplex PCR reads, gives a single entry per CDR3 protein. The sample has roughly 600,000 distinct CDR3 sequences, about 15% seen once. Sequencing input: blood. The receptors stem from a woman between 50 and 59 years old with Graves' ophthalmopathy.

The gene calls are TRBV28 and TRBJ1-1; 7 bases are a match to TRBD1. CDR3 length: 17 residues. CDR1 and CDR2 (germline): MDHEN, SYDVKM. With 3 bases clipped from V and 2 bases from J, the junction kept 12 bases outside the gene matches. The CDR3 region is CASSLGAGAGGNTEAFF. CDR3 nucleotide sequence: TGTGCCAGCAGTTTGGGAGCCGGGGCAGGGGGAAACACTGAAGCTTTCTTT.

The chain is built from TRBV28 and TRBJ2-4; no clear D gene. Germline CDR1 and CDR2: MDHEN and SYDVKM. This CDR3 has 16 residues. V was shortened by 4 bases and J by 0 bases, with 13 bases between the two germline ends. The CDR3 region is CASSWTSNQAKNIQYF. CDR3 in DNA: TGTGCCAGCAGTTGGACCAGTAACCAAGCCAAAAACATTCAGTACTTC.

This clonotype has a count of ten or more. This sequence joins TRBV24-1 and TRBJ2-5, with 8 bases that match TRBD1. The CDR3 has 15 amino acids. Trimming took 0 bases from V and 4 from J; bases not matched to a gene: 3. CDR1 KGHDR and CDR2 SFDVKD come from the germline V gene. The CDR3 reads CATSDLDRGGETQYF. The CDR3 DNA sequence: TGTGCCACCAGTGATTTGGACAGGGGAGGAGAGACCCAGTACTTC.

This clonotype appeared a few times. Written as DNA, the CDR3 is TGTGCCAGTAGTATATCAGGGGCTCCGGTGCAAGAGACCCAGTACTTC. Amino acid sequence: CASSISGAPVQETQYF. This sequence joins TRBV19 and TRBJ2-5, with D possibly matching TRBD1 (6 bases). Germline loops: CDR1 LNHDA, CDR2 SQIVND (reference sequence). V was cut by 2 bases and J by 2 bases, with 15 bases left in between. The CDR3 consists of 16 residues.

The chain couples TRBV5-1 to TRBJ1-2; possibly TRBD1 for D (6 bases). Trimming shortened V by 0 bases and J by 4 bases, and 10 bases separated the two germline ends. The CDR3 is 14 residues long. Germline values: CDR1 SGHRS, CDR2 YFSETQ. CDR3 nucleotides: TGCGCCAGCAGCTTGGCGGGGGCGACCTATGGCTACACCTTC. Its protein is CASSLAGATYGYTF.

This clonotype came up many times. The chain employs TRBV5-1 and TRBJ2-7, with a tentative D call TRBD2 (5 bases). The germline gives CDR1 SGHRS, CDR2 YFSETQ. The CDR3 is 15 residues long. Between the trimmed V and J ends, which lost 2 bases and 4 bases, there was a span of 16 bases. The CDR3 is CASSLSLVGGYEQYF. Written as DNA, the CDR3 is TGCGCCAGCAGCTTATCACTAGTCGGAGGTTACGAGCAGTACTTC.

The table lists this clonotype with many counts. The rearrangement joins TRBV19 to TRBJ2-7, with D perhaps matching TRBD1 (6 bases). Germline loops: CDR1 LNHDA, CDR2 SQIVND (reference sequence). CDR3 length: 13 residues. V shed 1 base and J shed 4 bases, with 8 bases lying between them. CDR3 sequence (DNA): TGTGCCAGTAGTATAGTAACAGGGTACGAGCAGTACTTC. Its translation is CASSIVTGYEQYF.

This clonotype was seen ten or more times. This chain links TRBV11-2 with TRBJ2-1; 11 bases align to TRBD2. The germline V gene encodes CDR1 SGHAT and CDR2 FQNNGV. The CDR3 is 16 amino acids. V was pared by 5 bases and J by 5 bases, with 8 bases of the junction left unmatched. The CDR3 region has the DNA TGTGCCAGCAGCCAAGGGTTACTAGCGGGAGACAATGAGCAGTTCTTC. Residues: CASSQGLLAGDNEQFF.

The table lists this clonotype with many counts. Written as DNA, the CDR3 is TGTGCCAGCAGCCCCAGGACAGGGGGCTTGAGTCAGCCCCAGCATTTT. Protein: CASSPRTGGLSQPQHF. V is TRBV28 and J is TRBJ1-5; 11 nucleotides line up with TRBD1. The CDR3 sequence is 16 residues long. Trimming cost V 6 bases and J 6 bases; bases outside gene matches: 10. In germline, CDR1 is MDHEN, CDR2 SYDVKM.

This clonotype showed up just a few times. The chain uses TRBV4-3 and TRBJ1-4; D remains ambiguous. Trimming shortened V by 0 bases and J by 1 base, and 6 bases separated the two germline ends. Looked up from germline, CDR1 is LGHNA and CDR2 is YSLEER. The CDR3 has 15 residues. The CDR3 bases are TGCGCCAGCAGCCAAGAGCTCAAAACTAATGAAAAACTGTTTTTT. It is translated as CASSQELKTNEKLFF.

This clonotype was recorded many times. The chain is built from TRBV20-1 and TRBJ2-1, with D possibly called TRBD1 or TRBD2 (6 bases each). The CDR3 loop spans 15 amino acids. Trimming took off 4 bases at V and 4 bases at J, with 17 bases between the two ends. Germline CDR1 and CDR2: DFQATT and SNEGSKA (reference sequence). The CDR3: CSAIPAGAGYNEQFF. CDR3 DNA sequence: TGCAGTGCTATCCCCGCAGGGGCGGGGTACAATGAGCAGTTCTTC.

Many counts were recorded for this clonotype. The chain links TRBV5-8 to TRBJ2-1; maybe TRBD2 (6 bases). The CDR3 covers 14 residues. Trimming stripped 0 bases from V and 3 bases from J, with 7 bases between. Germline-derived CDR1 and CDR2 are SGHTS and YDEGEE. For the CDR3, the DNA is TGTGCCAGCAGCTTGGGGGGGGACTACAATGAGCAGTTCTTC. It translates to CASSLGGDYNEQFF.

This clonotype was seen at least ten times. V usage is TRBV28 and J usage is TRBJ2-4; 8 bases are shared with TRBD2. The germline V gene has CDR1 MDHEN and CDR2 SYDVKM. The CDR3 sequence is 17 residues long. Trimming took 7 bases from V and 1 from J; bases not matched to a gene: 12. CDR3 residues: CASTPWGQREAKNIQYF. The CDR3 DNA is TGTGCCAGCACCCCTTGGGGTCAGCGGGAGGCCAAAAACATTCAGTACTTC.

The V and J genes are TRBV25-1 and TRBJ2-7; TRBD1 agrees at 8 bases. This CDR3 is 15 amino acids long. The V and J ends lost 1 base and 6 bases, in that order; junction bases with no gene match: 8. Germline V gene sequence: CDR1 MGHDK, CDR2 SYGVNS. The CDR3 protein is CASSEFLGTGGEQYF. Written as DNA, the CDR3 is TGTGCCAGCAGTGAATTCCTCGGGACAGGAGGCGAGCAGTACTTC.

This clonotype came up many times. The chain recombines TRBV18 with TRBJ1-2; 8 nucleotides line up with TRBD1. CDR3 size: 12 residues. Trimming at V came to 6 bases and at J to 8 bases, leaving 5 bases not matched to a gene. Germline CDR1 is KGHSH and CDR2 is LQKENI. The CDR3 region has the DNA TGTGCCAGCTCCGACAGGGGTGTGGGCTACACCTTC. Its translation: CASSDRGVGYTF.

This clonotype has just a few counts. The chain joins TRBV30 to TRBJ1-2; D perhaps matches TRBD1 (5 bases). This CDR3 has 14 residues. Germline V gene lookup returns CDR1 GTSNPN and CDR2 SVGIG (reference sequence). The V end was cut by 3 bases, the J end by 7 bases, with 18 bases between. This chain's CDR3 is CAWSNVRGIGGYTF. The CDR3 DNA sequence: TGTGCCTGGAGCAATGTTCGGGGGATAGGTGGCTACACCTTC.

This clonotype was observed at least ten times. CDR3 in DNA: TGTGCCAGCAGCCCGCACAGGGGGCTTGGGTCACACAATGAGCAGTTCTTC. Its protein is CASSPHRGLGSHNEQFF. The chain carries TRBV3-1 and TRBJ2-1, with TRBD1 identical over 9 bases. The trim removed 4 bases at V and 5 bases at J, leaving 12 bases unmatched. The CDR3 sequence is 17 residues long. Germline V gene data show CDR1 as LGHDT and CDR2 as YNNKEL (reference sequence).

This clonotype has only a few counts. The rearrangement links TRBV5-5 to TRBJ2-5; D assignment may be TRBD1 or TRBD2 (6 bases each). The CDR3 sequence is 16 residues long. Germline CDR1 reads SGHKS; CDR2 reads YYEKEE (reference sequence). The ends were cut back, 4 bases at V and 1 base at J, with 17 bases in the middle. CDR3 sequence reads: CASSRESRGGQETQYF. CDR3 sequence (DNA): TGTGCCAGCAGCAGAGAATCCAGGGGAGGCCAAGAGACCCAGTACTTC. Full variable domain (missing parts from reference TRBV5-5 and TRBJ2-5): DAGVTQSPTHLIKTRGQQVTLRCSPISGHKSVSWYQQVLGQGPQFIFQYYEKEERGRGNFPDRFSARQFPNYSSELNVNALLLGDSALYLCASSRESRGGQETQYFGPGTRLLVL.